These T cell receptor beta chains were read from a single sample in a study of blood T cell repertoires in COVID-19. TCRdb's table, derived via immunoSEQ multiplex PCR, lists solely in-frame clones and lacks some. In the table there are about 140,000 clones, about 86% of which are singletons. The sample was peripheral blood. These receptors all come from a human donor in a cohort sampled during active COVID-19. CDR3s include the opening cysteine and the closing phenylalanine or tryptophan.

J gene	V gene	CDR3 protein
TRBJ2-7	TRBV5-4	CASSHGTGSYEQYF
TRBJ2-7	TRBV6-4	CASSDMGLATPTSYEQYF
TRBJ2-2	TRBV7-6	CASSPTPSSTGELFF
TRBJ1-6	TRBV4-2	CASSSGTASSPLHF
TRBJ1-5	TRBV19	CASSRPGQGGQPQHF
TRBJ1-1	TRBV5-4	CASSWQGRLNTEAFF
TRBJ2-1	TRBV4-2	CASSQGQREVPVDEQFF
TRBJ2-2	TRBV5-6	CASSLAGGASFGELFF
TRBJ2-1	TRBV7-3	CASSLRASDYNEQFF
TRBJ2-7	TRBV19	CASSIPGEYATYEQYF
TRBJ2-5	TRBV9	CASSVAVSSESQETQYF
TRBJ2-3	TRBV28	CASSPPPRLASTDTQYF
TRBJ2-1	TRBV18	CASSPPDRETFYNEQFF
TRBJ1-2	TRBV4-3	CASSQGSISDYGYTF
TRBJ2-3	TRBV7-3	CASSLGGTADTQYF
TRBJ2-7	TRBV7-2	CASSLGTYYSYEQYF
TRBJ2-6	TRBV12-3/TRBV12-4	CASRPGGANVLTF
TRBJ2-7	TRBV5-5	CASSPGGVAGTYEQYF
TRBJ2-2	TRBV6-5	CASSYSGRGNTGELFF
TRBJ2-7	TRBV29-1	CSVVSGRALDYEQYF
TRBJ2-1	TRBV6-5	CASSSGLAGVIFF
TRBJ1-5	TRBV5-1	CASSWGTGGANQPQHF
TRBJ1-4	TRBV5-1	CASSFSGTGEEKLFF
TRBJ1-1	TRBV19	CASKPGGGPEAFF
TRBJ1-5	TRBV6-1	CASSVLVGQGIGLRNQPQHF
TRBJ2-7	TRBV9	CASSHTGTGFDEQYF
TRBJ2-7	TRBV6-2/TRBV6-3	CASSRGTSGRYEQYF